A single sample gave rise to the 2 T cell receptor beta chains below, sequenced in a study of blood T cell repertoires in COVID-19. Clones were read by immunoSEQ multiplex PCR, and TCRdb kept only the in-frame ones, dropping some. In the table there are 250,000 to 300,000 clones, approximately 90% of which are singletons. Material: peripheral blood. The receptor source for this set is a woman in her 40s with acute or convalescent COVID-19.

The V and J genes are TRBV1 and TRBJ1-3; the DNA was not compared with TRBD1, the D call given in the table. TRBV1 is tagged as a pseudogene. The CDR3 runs 15 residues. The CDR3 DNA reads as TGCACCAGCAGCCCATACAAGATACAGCAAAACACCATATATTTT. This translates into CTSSPYKIQQNTIYF.

The chain couples TRBV7-2 to TRBJ2-5, with D perhaps TRBD1 (5 bases). CDR1 and CDR2 from the germline V gene are SGHTA and FQGNSA. The CDR3 consists of 14 residues. Trimming left V 0 bases short and J 4 bases short, with 9 bases between. The CDR3 DNA follows: TGTGCCAGCAGCTTAGCCCCAGGGCGAGAGACCCAGTACTTC. It is translated as CASSLAPGRETQYF.